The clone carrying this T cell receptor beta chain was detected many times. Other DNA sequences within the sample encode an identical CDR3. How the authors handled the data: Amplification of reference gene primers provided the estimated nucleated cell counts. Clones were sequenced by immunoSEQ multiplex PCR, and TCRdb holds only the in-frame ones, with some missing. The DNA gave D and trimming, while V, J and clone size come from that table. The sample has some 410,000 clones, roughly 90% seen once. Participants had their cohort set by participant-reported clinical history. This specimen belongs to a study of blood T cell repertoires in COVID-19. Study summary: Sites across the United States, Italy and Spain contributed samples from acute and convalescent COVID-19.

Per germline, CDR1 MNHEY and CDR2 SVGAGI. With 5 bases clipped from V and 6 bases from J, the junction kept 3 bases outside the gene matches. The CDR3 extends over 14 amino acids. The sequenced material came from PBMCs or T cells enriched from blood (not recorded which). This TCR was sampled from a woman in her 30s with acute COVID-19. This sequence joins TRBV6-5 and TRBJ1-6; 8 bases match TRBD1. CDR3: CASSRTGTNSPLHF. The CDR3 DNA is TGTGCCAGCAGTAGGACAGGGACTAATTCACCCCTCCACTTT.